Following are 7 T cell receptor beta chains from one sample sequenced in a study of T cell repertoires in cytomegalovirus infection. TCRdb fed the reads into MiXCR, producing one record per CDR3 protein. The table shows 110,000 or so distinct CDR3 sequences, with over 25% occurring only once. No antigen is known for these receptors. The material sequenced was CD8+ T cells from cultured PBMCs, taken from culture after CMV antigen stimulation. These receptors originate from a human donor in good health (CMV status not recorded). Some clones in this sample may be carry-over from other donors' samples.

V and J are TRBV11-2 and TRBJ2-5, with 11 positions matching TRBD2. V lost 5 bases, J lost 1 base, and 6 bases stayed unmatched. The CDR3 loop spans 16 amino acids. Germline assignment: CDR1 SGHAT and CDR2 FQNNGV. CDR3 loop: CASSPGTSGLQETQYF. In DNA form, the CDR3 reads TGTGCCAGCAGCCCCGGGACTAGCGGACTCCAAGAGACCCAGTACTTC.

This clonotype was observed many times. The J gene is TRBJ2-5, the V gene TRBV5-1; D possibly corresponds to TRBD1 (7 bases). The V gene's germline CDR1 is SGHRS and CDR2 YFSETQ. Trimming cost V 5 bases and J 2 bases, with 16 bases left between them. The CDR3 runs to 15 residues. Written as DNA, the CDR3 is TGCGCCAGCAGGGAGGGGGCAATCCTACAAGAGACCCAGTACTTC. It translates to CASREGAILQETQYF.

This clonotype was recorded a few times. The gene calls are TRBV4-3 and TRBJ2-1; D possibly corresponds to TRBD2 (6 bases). The CDR3 is 15 amino acids. V was shortened by 4 bases and J by 4 bases, with 14 bases between the two germline ends. CDR1 and CDR2 (germline): LGHNA, YSLEER. The CDR3 DNA reads as TGCGCCAGCAGCCCGAATAGCGGATTGTACAATGAGCAGTTCTTC. This translates into CASSPNSGLYNEQFF.

The rearrangement joins TRBV5-4 to TRBJ1-2, with D possibly matching TRBD1 (5 bases). The CDR3 contains 15 residues. V was clipped by 1 base and J by 5 bases, with 15 bases between them. Germline CDR1 and CDR2: SGHNT and YYREEE (reference sequence). The CDR3, as DNA: TGTGCCAGCAGCTTGTTATCTGGTGAGGGGTATGGCTACACCTTC. Translating it yields CASSLLSGEGYGYTF.

Many counts were recorded for this clonotype. The chain is built from TRBV7-2 and TRBJ2-1; 12 bases are a match to TRBD1. The CDR3 sequence is 14 residues long. With V trimmed by 4 bases and J by 8 bases, 3 bases remained unmatched. Per germline, CDR1 SGHTA and CDR2 FQGNSA. The CDR3 is CASSSGQGAYEQFF. DNA of the CDR3: TGTGCCAGCAGCTCGGGACAGGGGGCCTATGAGCAGTTCTTC.

This clonotype was recorded a few times. The gene calls are TRBV14 and TRBJ1-2; 7 bases map to TRBD1. The junction had 5 bases not matched to a gene; V was cut back by 4 bases and J by 0 bases. In germline, CDR1 is SGHDN, CDR2 FVKESK. The CDR3 has 15 amino acids. CDR3 sequence: CASSRGQSSNYGYTF. The CDR3 DNA reads TGTGCCAGCAGCCGGGGACAGTCTTCTAACTATGGCTACACCTTC. The whole variable domain, remainder taken from reference TRBV14 and TRBJ1-2, is EAGVTQFPSHSVIEKGQTVTLRCDPISGHDNLYWYRRVMGKEIKFLLHFVKESKQDESGMPNNRFLAERTGGTYSTLKVQPAELEDSGVYFCASSRGQSSNYGYTFGSGTRLTVV.

V gene TRBV20-1 combines with J gene TRBJ1-1; D not resolved. V lost 3 bases and J 1 base, leaving 18 bases between the germline ends. This CDR3 region has 16 residues. Germline V gene data show CDR1 as DFQATT and CDR2 as SNEGSKA (reference sequence). The CDR3 sequence: CSASIDPFGSNTEAFF. CDR3 in DNA: TGCAGTGCTAGCATTGATCCGTTTGGGTCGAACACTGAAGCTTTCTTT.